This TCR beta chain is from a study of blood T cell repertoires in COVID-19. Between the trimmed V and J ends, which lost 5 bases and 7 bases, there was a span of 23 bases. From germline, CDR1 is SGHVS and CDR2 FQNEAQ. The CDR3 spans 16 residues. Sequencing used immunoSEQ multiplex PCR; TCRdb keeps in-frame clones, though not all of them. The sample has about 55,000 clones, about nine tenths seen once. The chain employs TRBV7-8 and TRBJ2-5; D may be TRBD1 (6 bases). This clonotype was obtained from a man between 65 and 85 years old with acute or convalescent COVID-19. The sequencing input was peripheral blood. The CDR3 loop reads CASSHLGHPKIVTQYF. The CDR3 DNA sequence: TGTGCCAGCAGCCACTTGGGACACCCTAAGATTGTGACCCAGTACTTC.